Sequencing of this T cell receptor beta chain was carried out in a study of cytomegalovirus exposure and HLA in healthy donors. Study conclusions and caveats: Common viral pathogens were later found to be apparently linked to several of the most significant clusters.

V was clipped by 2 bases and J by 2 bases, with 11 bases between them. There are 15 residues in the CDR3. With 60 Vbeta and 13 Jbeta primers, the PCR was carried out. Libraries were prepared by immunoSEQ multiplex PCR; TCRdb keeps only in-frame clonotypes and omits some of them. The data contain some 170,000 clones, just over 70% of them singletons. Concerning this clone itself: What it binds is not known.

Sequencing used PBMCs. The clonotype comes from a human donor in good health. The chain recombines TRBV5-3 with TRBJ1-5, with a possible D match to TRBD1 (6 bases). TRBV5-3 is an ORF; its function is uncertain. CDR3 in DNA: TGTGCCAGAAGCTTTCAACCAGGGGGCAATCAGCCCCAGCATTTT. Its protein is CARSFQPGGNQPQHF.